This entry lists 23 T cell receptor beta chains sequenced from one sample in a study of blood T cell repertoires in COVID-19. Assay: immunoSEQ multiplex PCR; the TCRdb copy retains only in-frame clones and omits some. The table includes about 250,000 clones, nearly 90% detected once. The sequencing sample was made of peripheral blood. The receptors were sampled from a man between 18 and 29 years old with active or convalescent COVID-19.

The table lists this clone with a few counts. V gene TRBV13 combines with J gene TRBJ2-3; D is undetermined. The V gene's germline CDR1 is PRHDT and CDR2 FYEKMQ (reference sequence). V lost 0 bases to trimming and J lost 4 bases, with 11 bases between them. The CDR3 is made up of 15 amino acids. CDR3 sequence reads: CASSLGSSRADTQYF. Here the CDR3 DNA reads TGTGCCAGCAGCTTAGGGAGTAGTCGGGCAGATACGCAGTATTTT.

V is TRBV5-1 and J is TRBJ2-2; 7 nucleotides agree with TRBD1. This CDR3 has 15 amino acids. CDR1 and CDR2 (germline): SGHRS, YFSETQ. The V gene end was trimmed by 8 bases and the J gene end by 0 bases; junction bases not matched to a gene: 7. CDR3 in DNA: TGCGCCAGTGAACAGGGGACATCGAACACCGGGGAGCTGTTTTTT. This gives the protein CASEQGTSNTGELFF.

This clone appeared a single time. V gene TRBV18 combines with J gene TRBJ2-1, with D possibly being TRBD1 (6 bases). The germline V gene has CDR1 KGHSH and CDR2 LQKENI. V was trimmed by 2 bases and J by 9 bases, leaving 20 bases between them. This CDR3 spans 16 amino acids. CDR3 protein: CASSPGQLITLSEQFF. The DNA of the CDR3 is TGTGCCAGCTCACCAGGACAGCTAATCACCCTCAGTGAGCAGTTCTTC.

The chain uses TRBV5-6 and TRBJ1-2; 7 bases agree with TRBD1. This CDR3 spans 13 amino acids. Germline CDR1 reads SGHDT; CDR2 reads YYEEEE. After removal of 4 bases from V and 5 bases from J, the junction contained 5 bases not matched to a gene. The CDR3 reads CASSTDREYGYTF. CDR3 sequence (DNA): TGTGCCAGCAGCACCGACAGGGAGTATGGCTACACCTTC.

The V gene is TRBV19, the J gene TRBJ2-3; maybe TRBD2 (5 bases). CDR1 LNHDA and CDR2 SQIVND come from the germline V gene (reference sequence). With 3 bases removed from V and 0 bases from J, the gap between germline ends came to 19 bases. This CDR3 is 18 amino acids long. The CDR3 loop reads CASSIGPKAGTSTDTQYF. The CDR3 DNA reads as TGTGCCAGTAGTATCGGCCCCAAGGCGGGTACTAGCACAGATACGCAGTATTTT.

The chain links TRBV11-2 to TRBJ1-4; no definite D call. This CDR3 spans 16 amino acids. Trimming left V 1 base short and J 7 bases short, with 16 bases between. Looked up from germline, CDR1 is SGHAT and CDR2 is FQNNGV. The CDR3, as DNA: TGTGCCAGCAGCTTAGGCCCGGGGATAGGCGGTGAAAAACTGTTTTTT. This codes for CASSLGPGIGGEKLFF. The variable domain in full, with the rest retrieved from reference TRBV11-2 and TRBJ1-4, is EAGVAQSPRYKIIEKRQSVAFWCNPISGHATLYWYQQILGQGPKLLIQFQNNGVVDDSQLPKDRFSAERLKGVDSTLKIQPAKLEDSAVYLCASSLGPGIGGEKLFFGSGTQLSVL.

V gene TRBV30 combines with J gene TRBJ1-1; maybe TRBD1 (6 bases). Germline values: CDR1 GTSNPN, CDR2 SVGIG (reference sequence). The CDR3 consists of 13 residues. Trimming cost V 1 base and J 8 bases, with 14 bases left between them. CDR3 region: CAWSARWGGEAFF. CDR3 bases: TGTGCCTGGAGTGCCCGGTGGGGGGGCGAAGCTTTCTTT.

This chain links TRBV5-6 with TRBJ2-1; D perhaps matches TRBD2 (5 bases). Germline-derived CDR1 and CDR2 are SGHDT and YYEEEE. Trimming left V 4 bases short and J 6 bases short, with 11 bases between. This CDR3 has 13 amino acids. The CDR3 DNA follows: TGTGCCAGCAGCCCCCTCGGACTCAATGAGCAGTTCTTC. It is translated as CASSPLGLNEQFF.

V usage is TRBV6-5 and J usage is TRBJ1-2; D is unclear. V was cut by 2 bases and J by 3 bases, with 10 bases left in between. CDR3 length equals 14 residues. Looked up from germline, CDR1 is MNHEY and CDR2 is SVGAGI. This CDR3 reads CASSYDPQYYGYTF. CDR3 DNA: TGTGCCAGCAGTTACGACCCACAGTACTATGGCTACACCTTC.

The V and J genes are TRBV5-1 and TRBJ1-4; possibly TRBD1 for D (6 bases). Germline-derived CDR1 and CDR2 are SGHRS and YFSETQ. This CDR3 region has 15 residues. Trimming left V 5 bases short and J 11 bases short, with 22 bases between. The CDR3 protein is CASSFESQGIGKLFF. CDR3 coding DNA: TGCGCCAGCAGTTTCGAATCACAGGGAATCGGCAAACTGTTTTTT. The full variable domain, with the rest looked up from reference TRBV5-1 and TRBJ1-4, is KAGVTQTPRYLIKTRGQQVTLSCSPISGHRSVSWYQQTPGQGLQFLFEYFSETQRNKGNFPGRFSGRQFSNSRSEMNVSTLELGDSALYLCASSFESQGIGKLFFGSGTQLSVL.

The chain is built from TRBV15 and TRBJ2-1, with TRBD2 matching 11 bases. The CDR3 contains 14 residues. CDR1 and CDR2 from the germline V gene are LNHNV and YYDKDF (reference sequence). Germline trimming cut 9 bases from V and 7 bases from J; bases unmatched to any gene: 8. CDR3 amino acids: CATELAGAGNEQFF. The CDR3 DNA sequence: TGTGCCACGGAACTAGCGGGAGCGGGGAATGAGCAGTTCTTC. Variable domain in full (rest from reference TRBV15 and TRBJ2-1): DAMVIQNPRYQVTQFGKPVTLSCSQTLNHNVMYWYQQKSSQAPKLLFHYYDKDFNNEADTPDNFQSRRPNTSFCFLDIRSPGLGDTAMYLCATELAGAGNEQFFGPGTRLTVL.

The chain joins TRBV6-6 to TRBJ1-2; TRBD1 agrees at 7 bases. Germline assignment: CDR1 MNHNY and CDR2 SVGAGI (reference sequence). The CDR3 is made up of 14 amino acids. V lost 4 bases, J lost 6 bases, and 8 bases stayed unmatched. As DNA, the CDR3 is TGTGCCAGCAGTTCTAACGACAGGGATCATGGCTACACCTTC. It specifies CASSSNDRDHGYTF.

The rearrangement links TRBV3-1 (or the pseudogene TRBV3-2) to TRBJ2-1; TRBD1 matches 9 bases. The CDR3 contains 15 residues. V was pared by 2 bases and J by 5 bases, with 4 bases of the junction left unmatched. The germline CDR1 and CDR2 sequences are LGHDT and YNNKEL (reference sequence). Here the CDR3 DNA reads TGTGCCAGCAGCCAATCACGGACAGGGGACAATGAGCAGTTCTTC. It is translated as CASSQSRTGDNEQFF.

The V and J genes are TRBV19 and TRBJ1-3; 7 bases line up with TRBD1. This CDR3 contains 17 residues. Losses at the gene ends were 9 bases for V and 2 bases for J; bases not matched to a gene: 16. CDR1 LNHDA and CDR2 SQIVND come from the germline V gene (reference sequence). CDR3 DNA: TGTGCCAGGCACCCTCTACCGGGACAGTATACTGGAAACACCATATATTTT. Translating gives CARHPLPGQYTGNTIYF.

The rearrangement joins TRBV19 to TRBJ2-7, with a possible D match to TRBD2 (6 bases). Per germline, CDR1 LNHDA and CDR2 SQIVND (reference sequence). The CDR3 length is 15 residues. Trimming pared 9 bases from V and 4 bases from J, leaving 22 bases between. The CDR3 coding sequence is TGTGCCAGCGGGGGAAAAGGGGATCGTCAATACGAGCAGTACTTC. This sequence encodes CASGGKGDRQYEQYF. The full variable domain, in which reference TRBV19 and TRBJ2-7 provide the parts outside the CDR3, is DGGITQSPKYLFRKEGQNVTLSCEQNLNHDAMYWYRQDPGQGLRLIYYSQIVNDFQKGDIAEGYSVSREKKESFPLTVTSAQKNPTAFYLCASGGKGDRQYEQYFGPGTRLTVT.

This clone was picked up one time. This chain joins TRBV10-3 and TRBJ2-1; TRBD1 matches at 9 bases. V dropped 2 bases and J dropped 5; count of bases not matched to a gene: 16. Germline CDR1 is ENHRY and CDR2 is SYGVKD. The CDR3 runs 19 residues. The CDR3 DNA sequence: TGTGCCATCAGTGAGACACAGGGGGCATGGGAGGCGAGGAACAATGAGCAGTTCTTC. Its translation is CAISETQGAWEARNNEQFF.

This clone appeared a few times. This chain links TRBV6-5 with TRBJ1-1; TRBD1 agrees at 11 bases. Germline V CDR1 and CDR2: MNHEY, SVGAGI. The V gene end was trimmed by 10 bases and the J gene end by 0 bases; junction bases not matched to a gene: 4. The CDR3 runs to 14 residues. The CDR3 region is CATGQGVMNTEAFF. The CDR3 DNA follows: TGTGCCACGGGACAGGGGGTAATGAACACTGAAGCTTTCTTT.

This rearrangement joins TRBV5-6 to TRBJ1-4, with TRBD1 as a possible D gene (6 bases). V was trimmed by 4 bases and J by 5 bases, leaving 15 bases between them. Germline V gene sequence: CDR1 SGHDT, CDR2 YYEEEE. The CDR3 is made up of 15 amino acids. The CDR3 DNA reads TGTGCCAGCAGCCGTGAGACAGGACCGAATGAAAAACTGTTTTTT. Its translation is CASSRETGPNEKLFF.

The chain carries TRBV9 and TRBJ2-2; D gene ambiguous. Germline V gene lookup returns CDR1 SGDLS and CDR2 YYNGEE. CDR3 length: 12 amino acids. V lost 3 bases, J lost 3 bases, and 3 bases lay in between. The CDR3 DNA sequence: TGTGCCAGCAGCGCCTACACCGGGGAGCTGTTTTTT. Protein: CASSAYTGELFF.

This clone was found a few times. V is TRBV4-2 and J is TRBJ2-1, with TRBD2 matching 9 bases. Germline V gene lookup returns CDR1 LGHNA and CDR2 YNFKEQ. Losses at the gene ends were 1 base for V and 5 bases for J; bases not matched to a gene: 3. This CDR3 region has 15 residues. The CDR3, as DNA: TGTGCCAGCAGCCAAGTAGCGGGAGCCGACAATGAGCAGTTCTTC. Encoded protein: CASSQVAGADNEQFF.

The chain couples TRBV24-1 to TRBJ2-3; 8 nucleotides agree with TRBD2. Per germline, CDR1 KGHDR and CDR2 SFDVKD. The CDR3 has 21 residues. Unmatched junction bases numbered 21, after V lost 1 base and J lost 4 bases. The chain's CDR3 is CATSDFEAGDRGVPGSDTQYF. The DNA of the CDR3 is TGTGCCACCAGTGATTTCGAAGCGGGAGATCGTGGGGTTCCCGGGTCAGATACGCAGTATTTT.

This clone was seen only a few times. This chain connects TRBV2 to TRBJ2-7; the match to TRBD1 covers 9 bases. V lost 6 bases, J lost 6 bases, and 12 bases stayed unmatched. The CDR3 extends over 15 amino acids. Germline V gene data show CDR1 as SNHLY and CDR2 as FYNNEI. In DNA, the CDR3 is TGTGCCAGCAGATACCCGGGACAGGGTAGCGGCGAGCAGTACTTC. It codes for CASRYPGQGSGEQYF.

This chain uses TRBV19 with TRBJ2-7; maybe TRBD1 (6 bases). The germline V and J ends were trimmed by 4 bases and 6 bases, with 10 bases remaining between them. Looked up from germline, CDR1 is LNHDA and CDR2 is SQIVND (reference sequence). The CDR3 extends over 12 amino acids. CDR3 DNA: TGTGCCAGTAGTACACAGGGTAGCGAGCAGTACTTC. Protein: CASSTQGSEQYF. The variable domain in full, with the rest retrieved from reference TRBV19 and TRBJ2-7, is DGGITQSPKYLFRKEGQNVTLSCEQNLNHDAMYWYRQDPGQGLRLIYYSQIVNDFQKGDIAEGYSVSREKKESFPLTVTSAQKNPTAFYLCASSTQGSEQYFGPGTRLTVT.